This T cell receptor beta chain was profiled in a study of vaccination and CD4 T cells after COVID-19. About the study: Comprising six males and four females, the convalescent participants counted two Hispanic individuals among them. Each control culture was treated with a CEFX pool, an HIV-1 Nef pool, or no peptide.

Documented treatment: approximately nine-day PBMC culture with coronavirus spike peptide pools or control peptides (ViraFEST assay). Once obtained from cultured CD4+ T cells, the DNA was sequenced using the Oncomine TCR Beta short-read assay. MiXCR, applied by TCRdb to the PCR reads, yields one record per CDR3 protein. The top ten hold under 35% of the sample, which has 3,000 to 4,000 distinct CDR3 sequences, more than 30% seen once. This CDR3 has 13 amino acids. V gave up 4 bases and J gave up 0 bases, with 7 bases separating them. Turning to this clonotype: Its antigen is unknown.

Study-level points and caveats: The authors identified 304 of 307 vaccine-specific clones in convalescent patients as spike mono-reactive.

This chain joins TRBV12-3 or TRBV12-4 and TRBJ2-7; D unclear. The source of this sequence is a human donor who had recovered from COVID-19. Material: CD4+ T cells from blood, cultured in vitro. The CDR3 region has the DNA TGTGCCAGCAGTTCCGGCCGCTCCTACGAGCAGTACTTC. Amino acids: CASSSGRSYEQYF.